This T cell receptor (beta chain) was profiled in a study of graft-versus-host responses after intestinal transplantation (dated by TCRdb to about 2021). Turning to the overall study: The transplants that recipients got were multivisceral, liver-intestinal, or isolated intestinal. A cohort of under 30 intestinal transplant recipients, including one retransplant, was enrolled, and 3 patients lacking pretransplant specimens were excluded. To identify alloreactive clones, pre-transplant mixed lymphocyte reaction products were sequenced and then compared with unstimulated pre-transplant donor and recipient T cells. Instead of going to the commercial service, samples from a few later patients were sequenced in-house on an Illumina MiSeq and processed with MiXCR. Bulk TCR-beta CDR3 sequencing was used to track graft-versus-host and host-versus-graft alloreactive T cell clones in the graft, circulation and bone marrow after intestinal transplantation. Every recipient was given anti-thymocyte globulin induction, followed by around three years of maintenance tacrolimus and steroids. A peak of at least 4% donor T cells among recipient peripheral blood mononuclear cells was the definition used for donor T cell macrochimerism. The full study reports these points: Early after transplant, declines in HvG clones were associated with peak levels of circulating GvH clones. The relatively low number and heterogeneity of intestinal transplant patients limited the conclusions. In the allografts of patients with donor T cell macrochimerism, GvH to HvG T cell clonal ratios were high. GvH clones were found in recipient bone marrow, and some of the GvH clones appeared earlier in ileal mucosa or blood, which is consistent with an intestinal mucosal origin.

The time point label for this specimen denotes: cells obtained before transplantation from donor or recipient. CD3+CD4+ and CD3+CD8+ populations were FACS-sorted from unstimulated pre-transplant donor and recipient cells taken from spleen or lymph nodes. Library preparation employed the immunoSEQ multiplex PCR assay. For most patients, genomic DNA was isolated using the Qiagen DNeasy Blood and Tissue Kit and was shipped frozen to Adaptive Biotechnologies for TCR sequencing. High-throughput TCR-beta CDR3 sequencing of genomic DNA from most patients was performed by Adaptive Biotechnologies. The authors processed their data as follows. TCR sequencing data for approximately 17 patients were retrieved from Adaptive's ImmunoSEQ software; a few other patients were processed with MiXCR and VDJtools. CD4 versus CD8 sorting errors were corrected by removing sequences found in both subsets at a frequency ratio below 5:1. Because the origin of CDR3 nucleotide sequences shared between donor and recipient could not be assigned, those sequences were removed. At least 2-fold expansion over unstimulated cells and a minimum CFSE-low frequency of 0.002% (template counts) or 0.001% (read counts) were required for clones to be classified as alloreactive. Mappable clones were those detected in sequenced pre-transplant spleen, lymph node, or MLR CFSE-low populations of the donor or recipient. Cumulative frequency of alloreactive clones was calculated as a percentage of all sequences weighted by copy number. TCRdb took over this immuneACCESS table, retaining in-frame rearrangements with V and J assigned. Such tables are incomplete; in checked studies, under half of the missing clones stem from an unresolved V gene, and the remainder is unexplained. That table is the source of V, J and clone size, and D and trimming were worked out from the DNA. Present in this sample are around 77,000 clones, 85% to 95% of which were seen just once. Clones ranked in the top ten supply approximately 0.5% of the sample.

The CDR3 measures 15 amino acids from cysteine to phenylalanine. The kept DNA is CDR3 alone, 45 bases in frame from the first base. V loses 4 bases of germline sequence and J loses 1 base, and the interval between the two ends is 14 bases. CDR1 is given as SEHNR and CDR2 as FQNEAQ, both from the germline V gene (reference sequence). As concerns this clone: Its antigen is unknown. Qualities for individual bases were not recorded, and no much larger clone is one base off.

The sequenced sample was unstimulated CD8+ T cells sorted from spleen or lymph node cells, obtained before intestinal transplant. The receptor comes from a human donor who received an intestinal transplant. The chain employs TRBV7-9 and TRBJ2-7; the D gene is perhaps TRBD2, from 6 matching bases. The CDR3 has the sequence CASSSPGGESYEQYF. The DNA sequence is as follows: TGTGCCAGCAGCTCCCCCGGAGGGGAATCCTACGAGCAGTACTTC.